The clone carrying this T cell receptor beta chain was recorded once. Antigen unknown. Because the CDR3 is missing its conserved closing phenylalanine or tryptophan, this is likely a read error. Three rounds of nested PCR, following a modified ARM-PCR protocol, produced the TCRbeta library. From the multiplex PCR reads, TCRdb called clonotypes with MiXCR, one entry per CDR3 protein. Of some 80,000 distinct CDR3 sequences listed, around 80% are singletons. This entry is derived from a study of tumor and adjacent non-tumor tissue in lung cancer. The wider study: Stage I to III disease affected approximately 11 men and about five women aged roughly 31 to 85. Findings and limits, study-wide: Compared with tumor, normal lung showed significantly lower TCR diversity. Top 100 clones took a larger repertoire share in normal lung.

No cell sorting was done before RNA was extracted from the tissue. The normal lung tissue was taken more than 3 cm from the tumor edge. Chemotherapy-naive patients with new lung cancer underwent thoracic surgery in China, August–late 2014. The ends lost 4 bases at V and 0 bases at J; junction bases unmatched: 4. CDR3 length equals 15 residues. Germline assignment: CDR1 DFQATT and CDR2 SNEGSKA (reference sequence). The sample consisted of distant non-tumor lung tissue. V is TRBV20-1 and J is TRBJ2-3, with 10 bases that match TRBD2. This receptor was taken from a woman aged 50 to 60 with non-small cell lung cancer. The CDR3: CSAKRAGGSTDTQYL. DNA for the CDR3: TGCAGTGCTAAAAGAGCGGGAGGGAGCACAGATACGCAGTATCTT.